This note documents a single T cell receptor beta chain sequence. Antigen specificity is unknown. V dropped 5 bases and J dropped 4; count of bases not matched to a gene: 5. The CDR3 has 14 residues. CDR1 MNHEY and CDR2 SVGAGI come from the germline V gene. The data originate from a study of T-cell memory formation after mild COVID-19. Whole-study findings and limits: There was a balanced CD4/CD8 profile in clones contracting day 15 to 85, and later expanders leaned CD4+.

TCRdb reprocessed the 5' RACE reads via MiXCR and lists one record per CDR3 protein. This table holds 210,000 or so distinct CDR3 sequences, around 25% found once. The sequence came from an adult woman who had mild COVID-19 (a few samples of this study predate the infection). Cell type and time point are not known. This chain uses TRBV6-5 with TRBJ1-1, with 9 bases aligning to TRBD1. The sequenced material came from PBMCs or a T cell subset sorted from them (not recorded which). The CDR3 protein is CASSSDRGITEAFF. CDR3 sequence (DNA): TGTGCCAGCAGTAGTGACAGGGGGATCACTGAAGCTTTCTTT.